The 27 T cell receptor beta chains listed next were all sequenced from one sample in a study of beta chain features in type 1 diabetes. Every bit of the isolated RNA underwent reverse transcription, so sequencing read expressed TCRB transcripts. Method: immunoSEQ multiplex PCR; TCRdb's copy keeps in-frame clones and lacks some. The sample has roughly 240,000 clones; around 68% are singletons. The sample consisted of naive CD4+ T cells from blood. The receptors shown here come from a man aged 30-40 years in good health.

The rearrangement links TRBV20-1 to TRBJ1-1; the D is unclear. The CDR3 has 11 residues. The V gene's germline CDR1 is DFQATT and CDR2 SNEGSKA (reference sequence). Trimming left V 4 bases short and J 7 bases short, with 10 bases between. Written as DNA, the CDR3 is TGCAGTGCTAAATCCCCGATTGAAGCTTTCTTT. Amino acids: CSAKSPIEAFF.

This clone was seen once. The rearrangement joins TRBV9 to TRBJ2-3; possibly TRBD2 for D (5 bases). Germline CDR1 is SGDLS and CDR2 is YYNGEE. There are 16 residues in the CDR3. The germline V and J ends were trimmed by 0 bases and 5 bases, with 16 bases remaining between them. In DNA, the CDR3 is TGTGCCAGCAGCGTAGGGGTGGGAGCGCTCGGAGATACGCAGTATTTT. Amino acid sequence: CASSVGVGALGDTQYF. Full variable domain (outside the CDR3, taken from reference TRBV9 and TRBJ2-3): DSGVTQTPKHLITATGQRVTLRCSPRSGDLSVYWYQQSLDQGLQFLIQYYNGEERAKGNILERFSAQQFPDLHSELNLSSLELGDSALYFCASSVGVGALGDTQYFGPGTRLTVL.

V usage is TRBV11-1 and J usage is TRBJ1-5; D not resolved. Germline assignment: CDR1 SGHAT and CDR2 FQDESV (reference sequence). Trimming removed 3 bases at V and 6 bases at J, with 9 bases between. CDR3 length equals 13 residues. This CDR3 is CASSFGEGQPQHF. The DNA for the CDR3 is TGTGCCAGCAGCTTTGGGGAGGGTCAGCCCCAGCATTTT. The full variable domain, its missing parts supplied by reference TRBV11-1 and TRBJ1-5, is EAEVAQSPRYKITEKSQAVAFWCDPISGHATLYWYRQILGQGPELLVQFQDESVVDDSQLPKDRFSAERLKGVDSTLKIQPAELGDSAMYLCASSFGEGQPQHFGDGTRLSIL.

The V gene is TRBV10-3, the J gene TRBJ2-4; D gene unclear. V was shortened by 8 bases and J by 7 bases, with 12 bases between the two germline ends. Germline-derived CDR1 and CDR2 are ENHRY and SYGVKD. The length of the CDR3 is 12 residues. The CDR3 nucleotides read TGTGCCATCGGTCCCCAGGCCAACATTCAGTACTTC. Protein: CAIGPQANIQYF.

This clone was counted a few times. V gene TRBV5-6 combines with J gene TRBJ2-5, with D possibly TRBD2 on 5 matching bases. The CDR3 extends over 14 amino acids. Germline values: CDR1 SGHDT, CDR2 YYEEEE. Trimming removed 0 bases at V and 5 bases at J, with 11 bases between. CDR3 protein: CASSLGEIGETQYF. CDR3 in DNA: TGTGCCAGCAGCTTGGGGGAGATAGGGGAGACCCAGTACTTC.

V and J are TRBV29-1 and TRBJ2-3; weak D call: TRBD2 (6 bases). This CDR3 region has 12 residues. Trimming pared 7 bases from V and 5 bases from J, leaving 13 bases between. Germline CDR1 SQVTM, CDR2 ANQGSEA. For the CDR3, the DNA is TGCAGCGCCCCACTAGCAGAAGATACGCAGTATTTT. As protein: CSAPLAEDTQYF.

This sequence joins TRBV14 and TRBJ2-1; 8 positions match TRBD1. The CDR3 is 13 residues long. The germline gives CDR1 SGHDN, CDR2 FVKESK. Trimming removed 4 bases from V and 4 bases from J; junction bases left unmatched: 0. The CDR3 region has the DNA TGTGCCAGCAGCCGGGACAGGTACAATGAGCAGTTCTTC. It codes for CASSRDRYNEQFF.

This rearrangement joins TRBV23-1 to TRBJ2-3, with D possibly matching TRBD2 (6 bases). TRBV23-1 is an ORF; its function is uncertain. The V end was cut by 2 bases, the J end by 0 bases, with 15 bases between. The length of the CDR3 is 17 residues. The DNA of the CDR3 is TGCGCCAGCAGTCAAATCAACCGCGGGAAGAGCACAGATACGCAGTATTTT. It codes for CASSQINRGKSTDTQYF.

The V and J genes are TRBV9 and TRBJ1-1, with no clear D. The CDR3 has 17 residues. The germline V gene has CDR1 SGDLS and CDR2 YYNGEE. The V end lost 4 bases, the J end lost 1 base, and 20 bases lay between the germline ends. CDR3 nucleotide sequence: TGTGCCAGCAGCTCACGAACACCACAGAGTAAGAACACTGAAGCTTTCTTT. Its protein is CASSSRTPQSKNTEAFF.

The CDR3 is CASSLEESGPYEQYF. The CDR3 DNA follows: TGTGCCAGCAGCTTAGAAGAGAGTGGCCCGTACGAGCAGTACTTC. The gene calls are TRBV7-2 and TRBJ2-7; D is undetermined. The germline CDR1 and CDR2 sequences are SGHTA and FQGNSA. This CDR3 is built from 15 residues. Trimming cost V 1 base and J 4 bases, with 14 bases left between them.

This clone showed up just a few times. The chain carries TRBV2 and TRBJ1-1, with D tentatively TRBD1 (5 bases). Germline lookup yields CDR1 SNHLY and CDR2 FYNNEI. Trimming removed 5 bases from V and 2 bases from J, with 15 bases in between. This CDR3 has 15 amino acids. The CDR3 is CASSKDVGANTEAFF. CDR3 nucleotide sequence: TGTGCCAGCAGTAAGGACGTTGGGGCAAACACTGAAGCTTTCTTT.

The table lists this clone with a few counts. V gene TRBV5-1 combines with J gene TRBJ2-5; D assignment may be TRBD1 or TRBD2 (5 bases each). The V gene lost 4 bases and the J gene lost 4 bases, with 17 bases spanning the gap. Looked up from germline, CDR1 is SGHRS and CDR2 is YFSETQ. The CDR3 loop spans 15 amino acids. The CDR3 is CASSNRDGKLETQYF. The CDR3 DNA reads TGCGCCAGCAGCAACCGGGACGGGAAACTAGAGACCCAGTACTTC.

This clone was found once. CDR3 coding DNA: TGTGCCAGCAGTGAAGGGCGGGGAGATACGCAGTATTTT. Its protein product is CASSEGRGDTQYF. V and J are TRBV2 and TRBJ2-3; the D gene is possibly TRBD2 (6 bases). CDR1 SNHLY and CDR2 FYNNEI come from the germline V gene. The V end was cut by 1 base, the J end by 5 bases, with 7 bases between. The CDR3 is 13 residues long.

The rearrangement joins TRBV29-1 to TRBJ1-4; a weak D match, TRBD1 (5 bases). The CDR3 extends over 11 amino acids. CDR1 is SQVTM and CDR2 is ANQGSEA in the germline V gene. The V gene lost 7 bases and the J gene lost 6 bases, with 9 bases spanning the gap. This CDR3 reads CSGRDDEKLFF. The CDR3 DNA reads TGCAGCGGTCGGGACGATGAAAAACTGTTTTTT. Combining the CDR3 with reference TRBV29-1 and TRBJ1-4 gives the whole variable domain SAVISQKPSRDICQRGTSLTIQCQVDSQVTMMFWYRQQPGQSLTLIATANQGSEATYESGFVIDKFPISRPNLTFSTLTVSNMSPEDSSIYLCSGRDDEKLFFGSGTQLSVL.

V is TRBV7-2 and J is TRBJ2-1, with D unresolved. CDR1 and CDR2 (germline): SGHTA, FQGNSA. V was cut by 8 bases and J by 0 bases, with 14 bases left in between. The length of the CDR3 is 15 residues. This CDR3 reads CASVQALNSYNEQFF. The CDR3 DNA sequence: TGTGCCAGCGTACAAGCGCTCAACTCCTACAATGAGCAGTTCTTC.

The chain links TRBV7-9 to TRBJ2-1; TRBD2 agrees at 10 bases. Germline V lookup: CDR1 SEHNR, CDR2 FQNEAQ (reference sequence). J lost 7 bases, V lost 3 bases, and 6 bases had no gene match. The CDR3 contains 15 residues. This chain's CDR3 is CASSLAGTSANEQFF. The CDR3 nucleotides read TGTGCCAGCAGCTTGGCAGGGACTAGCGCAAATGAGCAGTTCTTC.

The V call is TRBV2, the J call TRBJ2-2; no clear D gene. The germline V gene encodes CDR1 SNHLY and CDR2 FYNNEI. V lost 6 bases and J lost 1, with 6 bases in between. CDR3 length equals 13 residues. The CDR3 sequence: CASSSQNTGELFF. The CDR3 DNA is TGTGCCAGCAGCTCACAGAACACCGGGGAGCTGTTTTTT.

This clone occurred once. The CDR3 sequence: CSVESLRASNTEAFF. CDR3 DNA sequence: TGCAGCGTTGAGAGTTTGAGGGCGTCGAACACTGAAGCTTTCTTT. This sequence joins TRBV29-1 and TRBJ1-1, with D uncertain. This CDR3 has 15 residues. Germline V gene data show CDR1 as SQVTM and CDR2 as ANQGSEA. The germline V and J ends were trimmed by 3 bases and 1 base, with 15 bases remaining between them.

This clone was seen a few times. CDR3: CASSGRRDRYEQYF. CDR3 nucleotides: TGTGCCAGCAGCGGCCGGCGGGACAGGTACGAGCAGTACTTC. The chain is built from TRBV25-1 and TRBJ2-7, with TRBD1 identical over 8 bases. Germline V gene lookup returns CDR1 MGHDK and CDR2 SYGVNS. This CDR3 spans 14 amino acids. Trimming at V came to 6 bases and at J to 4 bases, leaving 8 bases not matched to a gene.

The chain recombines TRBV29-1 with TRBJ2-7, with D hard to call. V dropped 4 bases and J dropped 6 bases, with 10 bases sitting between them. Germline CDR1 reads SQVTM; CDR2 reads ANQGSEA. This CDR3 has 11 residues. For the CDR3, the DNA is TGCAGCGTTGGAAACGGTGGCGAGCAGTACTTC. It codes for CSVGNGGEQYF.

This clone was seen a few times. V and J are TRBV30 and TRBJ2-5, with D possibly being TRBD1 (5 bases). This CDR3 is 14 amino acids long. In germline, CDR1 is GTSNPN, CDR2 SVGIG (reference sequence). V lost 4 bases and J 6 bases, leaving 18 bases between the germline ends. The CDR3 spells CAWNPGLVGQTQYF. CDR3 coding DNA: TGTGCCTGGAACCCAGGGCTCGTAGGTCAGACCCAGTACTTC. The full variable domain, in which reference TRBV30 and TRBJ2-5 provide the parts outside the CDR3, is SQTIHQWPATLVQPVGSPLSLECTVEGTSNPNLYWYRQAAGRGLQLLFYSVGIGQISSEVPQNLSASRPQDRQFILSSKKLLLSDSGFYLCAWNPGLVGQTQYFGPGTRLLVL.

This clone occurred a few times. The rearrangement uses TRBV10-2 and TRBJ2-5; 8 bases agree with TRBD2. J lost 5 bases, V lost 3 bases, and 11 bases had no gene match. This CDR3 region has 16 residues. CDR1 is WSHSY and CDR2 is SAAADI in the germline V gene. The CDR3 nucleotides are TGCGCCAGCAGTGATGGAAATAGCGGGGTAACCGAGACCCAGTACTTC. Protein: CASSDGNSGVTETQYF.

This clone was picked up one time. Here the CDR3 DNA reads TGTGCCTGGAGTGGGCGGACGACGGAAAAACTGTTTTTT. This sequence encodes CAWSGRTTEKLFF. The J gene is TRBJ1-4, the V gene TRBV30, with D unresolved. The CDR3 consists of 13 residues. CDR1 and CDR2 (germline): GTSNPN, SVGIG (reference sequence). Trimming stripped 1 base from V and 8 bases from J, with 11 bases between.

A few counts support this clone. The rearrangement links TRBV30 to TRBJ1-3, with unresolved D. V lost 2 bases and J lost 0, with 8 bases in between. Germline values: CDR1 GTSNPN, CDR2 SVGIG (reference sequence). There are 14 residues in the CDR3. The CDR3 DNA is TGTGCCTGGAGTAGAGTAGCCTCTGGAAACACCATATATTTT. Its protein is CAWSRVASGNTIYF.

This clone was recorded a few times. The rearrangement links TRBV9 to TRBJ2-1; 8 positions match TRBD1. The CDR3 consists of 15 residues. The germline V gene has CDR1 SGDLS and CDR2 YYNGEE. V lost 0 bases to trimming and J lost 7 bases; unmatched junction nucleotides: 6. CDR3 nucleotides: TGTGCCAGCAGCGTAGGACAGGGGAGTGGGAATGAGCAGTTCTTC. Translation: CASSVGQGSGNEQFF. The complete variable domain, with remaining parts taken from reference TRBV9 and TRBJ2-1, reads DSGVTQTPKHLITATGQRVTLRCSPRSGDLSVYWYQQSLDQGLQFLIQYYNGEERAKGNILERFSAQQFPDLHSELNLSSLELGDSALYFCASSVGQGSGNEQFFGPGTRLTVL.

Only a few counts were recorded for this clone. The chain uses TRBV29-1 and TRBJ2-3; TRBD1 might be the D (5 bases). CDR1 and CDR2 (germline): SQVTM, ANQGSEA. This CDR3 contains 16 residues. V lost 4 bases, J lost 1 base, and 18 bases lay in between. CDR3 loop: CSVGSRAERGTDTQYF. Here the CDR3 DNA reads TGCAGCGTTGGGAGCAGGGCGGAAAGGGGCACAGATACGCAGTATTTT.

This chain's CDR3 is CAISPPGSGANVLTF. CDR3 sequence (DNA): TGTGCCATCTCACCCCCCGGGTCTGGGGCCAACGTCCTGACTTTC. This rearrangement joins TRBV28 to TRBJ2-6; D gene unclear. CDR1 MDHEN and CDR2 SYDVKM come from the germline V gene. V lost 10 bases to trimming and J lost 1 base, with 14 bases between them. The CDR3 is 15 residues long.